This T cell receptor beta chain derives from a study of long-term antiretroviral therapy in people with HIV. V was pared by 0 bases and J by 4 bases, with 2 bases of the junction left unmatched. The CDR3 covers 14 residues. Germline values: CDR1 SGHAT, CDR2 FQNNGV. It was version v3.0 of the immunoSEQ assay that was run at survey level. Libraries were prepared by immunoSEQ multiplex PCR; TCRdb keeps only in-frame clonotypes and omits some of them. The data hold 25,000 to 35,000 clones, with around 90% observed a single time. The source of this sequence is a woman aged 18-29 years with HIV. The input for sequencing was unsorted PBMCs, taken 1.8 years after starting antiretroviral therapy. The chain joins TRBV11-2 to TRBJ1-2; 7 positions agree with TRBD1. CDR3 in amino acids: CASSLEGTVYGYTF. CDR3 coding DNA: TGTGCCAGCAGCTTAGAAGGGACAGTCTATGGCTACACCTTC.